This T cell receptor beta chain was recorded in a study of T cell responses to AZD1222 COVID-19 vaccine. TCRdb's table, derived via immunoSEQ multiplex PCR, lists solely in-frame clones and lacks some. Here the sample spans nearly 90,000 clones, around 90% being singletons. Study-wide points: As reported, nearly half of all spike-specific TCRs target variant regions that are unmutated.

Regarding this clone: What it binds is not known.

Germline CDR1 LGHDT, CDR2 YNNKEL (reference sequence). The CDR3 consists of 14 residues. V lost 2 bases, J lost 2 bases, and 10 bases lay in between. The input for sequencing was peripheral blood, taken on day 0 of MenACWY control vaccination. This TCR was recovered from an adult in good health. The V call is TRBV3-1 (or the pseudogene TRBV3-2), the J call TRBJ2-7, with D hard to call. The CDR3 protein is CASSQTPVAYEQYF. As DNA, the CDR3 is TGTGCCAGCAGCCAAACTCCTGTGGCCTACGAGCAGTACTTC.